A selection of T cell receptor beta chains follows, all from one sample in a study of T cell responses to AZD1222 COVID-19 vaccine. TCRdb's table, derived via immunoSEQ multiplex PCR, lists solely in-frame clones and lacks some. The table includes 140,000 to 150,000 clones, approximately 83% detected once. This specimen was peripheral blood, taken on day 0 of AZD1222 vaccination. These receptors originate from an adult in good health. Both conserved end residues are part of each CDR3. A D gene is named only where the DNA matches it firmly. Some rows have no size entry. The others give once, few or many, or a class for an expanded clone.

v_call	j_call	d_call	clone_size	cdr3_nt	cdr3_aa
TRBV6-1	TRBJ2-7	NA	NA	TGTGCCAGCAGTGAGCCGTTCAGGGGCTACGAGCAGTACTTC	CASSEPFRGYEQYF
TRBV2	TRBJ2-7	TRBD1	once	TGTGCCAGCAATAGCCGGGACAGGGTAATCTACGAGCAGTACTTC	CASNSRDRVIYEQYF
TRBV2	TRBJ1-2	TRBD1	once	TGTGCCACCCCAGGGGGCGGCGGCTATGGCTACACCTTC	CATPGGGGYGYTF
TRBV6-5	TRBJ1-2	NA	NA	TGTGCCAGCAGCCCCGGGACTGCTGGCTACACCTTC	CASSPGTAGYTF
TRBV2	TRBJ1-2	NA	once	TGTGCCAGCAGTCCCCAGGACAGCTATGGCTACACCTTC	CASSPQDSYGYTF
TRBV10-3	TRBJ1-1	NA	NA	TGTGCCATCGAGGACAGTATGAACACTGAAGCTTTCTTT	CAIEDSMNTEAFF
TRBV27	TRBJ1-2	NA	NA	TGTGCCAGCAGTTTTGGCGGGAGCGGGAACTATGGCTACACCTTC	CASSFGGSGNYGYTF
TRBV18	TRBJ2-7	NA	NA	TGTGCCAGCTCACCACAGTTAAAGAGTCCACCTTACGAGCAGTACTTC	CASSPQLKSPPYEQYF
TRBV14	TRBJ1-5	NA	NA	TGTGCCAGCAGCCAAGTACAGGGCCAGCCCCAGCATTTT	CASSQVQGQPQHF
TRBV7-9	TRBJ1-2	NA	NA	TGTGCCAGCAGCCCCGACGGGGGCGACTATGGCTACACCTTC	CASSPDGGDYGYTF
TRBV6-1	TRBJ1-5	NA	NA	TGTGCCAGCAGTGTTTTCCAGGGCGGATTTGGCAATCAACCCCAGCATTTT	CASSVFQGGFGNQPQHF
TRBV10-2	TRBJ2-7	NA	NA	TGCGCCAGCAGCCCCCGGGAGCCCTACGAGCAGTACTTC	CASSPREPYEQYF
TRBV30	TRBJ1-3	NA	NA	TGTGCCTGGGGTGGAGATTTTGGAAACACCATATATTTT	CAWGGDFGNTIYF
TRBV18	TRBJ2-1	TRBD2	NA	TGTGCCAGCTCACGCCTCACTAGCGGGGGGGACAATGAGCAGTTCTTC	CASSRLTSGGDNEQFF
TRBV5-1	TRBJ1-4	NA	NA	TGCGCCAGCAGCCCGCGGGGTGGCCCGGAGCGACTGTTTTTT	CASSPRGGPERLFF
TRBV19	TRBJ1-1	NA	NA	TGTGCCAGTAGTATGGTAGGACAGCCTAACACTGAAGCTTTCTTT	CASSMVGQPNTEAFF
TRBV6-6	TRBJ1-4	NA	once	TGTGCCAGCGGGGGGGCAGGGAGAGAGGCTGAAAAACTGTTTTTT	CASGGAGREAEKLFF
TRBV15	TRBJ1-2	TRBD1	NA	TGTGCCACCAGCAGAGAGGACAGGTACTATGGCTACACCTTC	CATSREDRYYGYTF
TRBV18	TRBJ2-1	TRBD2	NA	TGTGCCAGCTCGAAGACTAGCGGGAGGGGCAATGAGCAGTTCTTC	CASSKTSGRGNEQFF
TRBV12-3/TRBV12-4	TRBJ2-7	TRBD1	NA	TGTGCCAGCAGTTGGACAGGGTATGACGAGCAGTACTTC	CASSWTGYDEQYF
TRBV4-1	TRBJ2-7	TRBD2	NA	TGCGCCAGCAGCCAAGGGCCAGCGGGAGGTTACGAGCAGTACTTC	CASSQGPAGGYEQYF
TRBV3-1/TRBV3-2	TRBJ2-2	NA	NA	TGTGCCAGCAGCCAATCAGGGGCCACCGGGGAGCTGTTTTTT	CASSQSGATGELFF
TRBV12-3/TRBV12-4	TRBJ2-2	TRBD2	few	TGTGCCAGCCTAGCGGAGAACACCGGGGAGCTGTTTTTT	CASLAENTGELFF
TRBV7-2	TRBJ1-5	TRBD1	NA	TGTGCCAGCAGCTTGGACGGGACAGGGGGCGGGCAGCCCCAGCATTTT	CASSLDGTGGGQPQHF
TRBV9	TRBJ1-1	NA	NA	TGTGCCAGCAGCGTAGGTAAACAGGGTGTAGAAGCTTTCTTT	CASSVGKQGVEAFF
TRBV10-2	TRBJ2-7	NA	few	TGCGCCAGCAGTGAGCCTGTCAGGAGCTCCTACGAGCAGTACTTC	CASSEPVRSSYEQYF
TRBV10-3	TRBJ1-4	NA	NA	TGTGCCATAAACGGGGGCCTCGATGAAAAACTGTTTTTT	CAINGGLDEKLFF
TRBV5-1	TRBJ1-5	NA	NA	TGCGCCAGCAGCTTGGACGGGATAGATCAGCCCCAGCATTTT	CASSLDGIDQPQHF
TRBV5-1	TRBJ2-1	NA	NA	TGCGCCAGCAGCACGGTCCTACTCTCCTACAATGAGCAGTTCTTC	CASSTVLLSYNEQFF
TRBV10-3	TRBJ1-5	NA	NA	TGTGCCATCAGTGAGCTCGGGGGAATGACCGATCAGCCCCAGCATTTT	CAISELGGMTDQPQHF
TRBV10-3	TRBJ2-1	NA	once	TGTGCCTCTCGACAGAGCTCCTACAATGAGCAGTTCTTC	CASRQSSYNEQFF
TRBV6-5	TRBJ1-2	TRBD1	NA	TGTGCCAGCAGTTCTGGACAGGGACGCGGCTACACCTTC	CASSSGQGRGYTF
TRBV7-6	TRBJ1-4	NA	NA	TGTGCCAGCGCCCTTTTTTCCTCAACTAATGAAAAACTGTTTTTT	CASALFSSTNEKLFF
TRBV5-1	TRBJ2-5	TRBD2	NA	TGCGCCAGCAATAGCGGGGGGACAAAGGAGACCCAGTACTTC	CASNSGGTKETQYF
TRBV2	TRBJ2-1	NA	NA	TGTGCCAGCACCGCGGTGGAGATCCCACTAATCAATGAGCAGTTCTTC	CASTAVEIPLINEQFF
TRBV16	TRBJ1-2	NA	NA	TGTGCCAGCAGCCTCACGAAGGGGCATAACTATGGCTACACCTTC	CASSLTKGHNYGYTF
TRBV29-1	TRBJ2-7	TRBD1	NA	TGCAGCGCTGCCGGGACAGGGGACTACGAGCAGTACTTC	CSAAGTGDYEQYF
TRBV27	TRBJ1-4	NA	NA	TGTGCCAGCAGCCAGGCGGGGGGAGGTCGATATGAAAAACTGTTTTTT	CASSQAGGGRYEKLFF
TRBV3-1/TRBV3-2	TRBJ1-3	NA	NA	TGTGCCAGCAGCCCATTCGACGGTAGCTCTGGAAACACCATATATTTT	CASSPFDGSSGNTIYF
TRBV28	TRBJ1-5	NA	NA	TGTGCCAGCATGCTTTCAGGCACCTATAGCAATCAGCCCCAGCATTTT	CASMLSGTYSNQPQHF
TRBV7-9	TRBJ2-7	NA	once	TGTGCCAGCAGGGCTGGCGACGAGCAGTACTTC	CASRAGDEQYF
TRBV12-5	TRBJ1-2	NA	NA	TGTGCTAGTGGTGAAGGGACAAGCACCTTC	CASGEGTSTF
TRBV14	TRBJ2-3	NA	NA	TGTGCCAGCAGCCAAGATCTACTAGCTGGAGATACGCAGTATTTT	CASSQDLLAGDTQYF